Detailed here is one T cell receptor (beta chain). The antigen is unknown. This table comes from immunoSEQ multiplex PCR, and its TCRdb copy is limited to in-frame clones, with some not included. The sample records some 40,000 clones, 68% being singletons. This sample stems from a study of cytotoxic CD8 clonotypes in ibrutinib-treated CLL. Background on the study: Patients attained approximately 24 partial and 2 complete responses; at median roughly 73 months, about 15 remained remitted while around 12 progressed. The taking of response samples occurred after a median roughly 12 months of treatment, with a range of 6 to 36.

Germline V gene data show CDR1 as SNHLY and CDR2 as FYNNEI. The trim removed 5 bases at V and 6 bases at J, leaving 8 bases unmatched. This CDR3 contains 14 residues. Study results and limitations: Higher circulating CD8+ T-cell counts strongly accompanied higher baseline clonality, above age-matched healthy donors.

The sequence was obtained from a human donor with chronic lymphocytic leukemia. The chain has TRBV2 and TRBJ1-2; 8 bases align to TRBD1. Sequenced material: PBMCs, taken at disease progression, from a patient treated with ibrutinib. Here the CDR3 reads CASSSDRGGDGYTF. The CDR3 nucleotides read TGTGCCAGCAGTTCAGACAGGGGAGGGGATGGCTACACCTTC.